This T cell receptor (beta chain) emerged from a study of OX40 agonist ivuxolimab in advanced cancers. As for the study in general: In this trial design, patients received ivuxolimab intravenously at 0.01 to 10 mg/kg every 2 weeks. The eligibility criteria allowed prior anti-PD-1, anti-PD-L1 or anti-CTLA-4 therapy, and about 40% had some.

Blood sampling took place at baseline, cycle 4 day 1, and cycle 7 day 1. V was clipped by 6 bases and J by 7 bases, with 15 bases between them. This CDR3 is 14 amino acids long. Germline CDR1 and CDR2: MNHNS and SASEGT. Only in-frame clones appear in the TCRdb table, and some are missing; sequencing was by immunoSEQ multiplex PCR. Among some 70,000 clones, about 91% were seen once, and the ten largest hold just over 0.3%. The chain combines TRBV6-1 with TRBJ2-2; the D gene is possibly TRBD2 (6 bases). The origin of this receptor is an adult with an advanced solid tumor such as melanoma, head and neck, liver or kidney cancer. The source was CD4+ or CD8+ T cells sorted from blood, collected in a trial of the OX40 agonist ivuxolimab. CDR3 DNA sequence: TGTGCCAGCAGGCTCCGGGACTCCCTCGGGGAGCTGTTTTTT. It codes for CASRLRDSLGELFF.